This T cell receptor (beta chain) originates from a study of T cells after yellow fever vaccination. Study-wide findings and caveats: A minor fraction of clonotypes spanned both CD4 and CD8 compartments. Clones from primary vaccination mostly reappeared after the booster (around 96% CD4, under 90% CD8).

With 2 bases removed from V and 1 base from J, the gap between germline ends came to 8 bases. CDR3 length: 14 amino acids. For TCR, cDNA came from 5'RACE template switching, which added a universal primer site and UMIs. MiXCR was run by TCRdb on the 5' RACE reads, yielding one entry per CDR3 protein. The table lists about 220,000 distinct CDR3 sequences, 3.2% of them singletons. This clonotype was seen more than once but under ten times. Its matching antigen is unknown. Sequencing used CD4+ T cells sorted from PBMCs, obtained 10 days after the yellow fever booster vaccination. The receptor was isolated from a man younger than 35 who received the YFV17D yellow fever vaccine. This chain links TRBV12-3 or TRBV12-4 with TRBJ1-1; no reliable D call. CDR3 sequence reads: CASSLLAANTEAFF. The CDR3 DNA reads TGTGCCAGCAGTTTATTGGCAGCGAACACTGAAGCTTTCTTT.